These T cell receptor beta chains were read from a single sample in a study of T cells of healthy individuals. TCRdb used MiXCR to reprocess the 5' RACE reads, holding one entry per CDR3 protein. Of 75,000 to 95,000 distinct CDR3 sequences in the sample, more than 4.5% were seen once. The receptors come from a female donor in good health. CDR3s include the opening cysteine and the closing phenylalanine or tryptophan. Each record gives: J gene, V gene, clone size, CDR3 protein. The size of a clone is reported for some rows only, either as once, few or many, or as a class for expanded clones.

>TRBJ2-2|TRBV20-1|many
CSDTWNTGELFF
>TRBJ1-2|TRBV20-1|many
CSARDSRQGRGYTF
>TRBJ1-5|TRBV20-1|many
CSARDEGPQHF
>TRBJ2-1|TRBV11-2|many
CASSLDGTGINEQFF
>TRBJ1-5|TRBV5-1|many
CAGATVNQPQHF
>TRBJ1-2|TRBV5-8|.
CASSLDLRINGYTF
>TRBJ2-2|TRBV7-9|.
CASSRSGGTGELFF
>TRBJ1-2|TRBV5-1|few
CASSLPTNTTANYGYTF
>TRBJ1-5|TRBV30|few
CAWSITGTGYNQPQHF
>TRBJ2-1|TRBV10-3|many
CAISESGNEQFF
>TRBJ1-5|TRBV30|many
CAWSFDSRGHQPQHF
>TRBJ2-5|TRBV6-5|many
CASSETYKETQYF
>TRBJ1-1|TRBV30|.
CAWSYGGRTEAFF
>TRBJ1-1|TRBV11-2|.
CASSAAGTAMNTEAFF
>TRBJ1-1|TRBV12-3/TRBV12-4|many
CASGNRWGAGNTEAFF
>TRBJ1-5|TRBV29-1|many
CSVGTRDQPQHF
>TRBJ1-1|TRBV11-1|few
CASSFSTGLNTEAFF
>TRBJ2-7|TRBV3-1|many
CASSPRTSSNEQYF
>TRBJ1-4|TRBV3-1|many
CASSRRQDNEKLFF
>TRBJ1-5|TRBV7-9|many
CASSHLMTTGSQPQHF
>TRBJ1-1|TRBV3-1|.
CASSRDREREAFF
>TRBJ2-7|TRBV6-5|many
CASTNRLYEQYF
>TRBJ1-5|TRBV20-1|.
CSARVGGSFSNQPQHF
>TRBJ1-6|TRBV6-2/TRBV6-3|.
CASSSTGTDTSPLHF
>TRBJ1-2|TRBV4-2|few
CASSQVDGGYTF
>TRBJ2-1|TRBV4-1|many
CASSQLPGQGRFF
>TRBJ2-7|TRBV6-6|few
CASSYSWDRVYEQYF
>TRBJ2-1|TRBV9|few
CASSVTSGSSYEQFF
>TRBJ2-6|TRBV27|many
CASSLVILTGGANVLTF
>TRBJ2-7|TRBV7-2|many
CASSLLRELNEQYF
>TRBJ2-1|TRBV7-2|many
CASSPQTYNEQFF
>TRBJ2-1|TRBV21-1|.
CASSKAGRLSYEQFF
>TRBJ1-6|TRBV30|many
CAWSGMGHSPLHF
>TRBJ1-1|TRBV3-1|many
CASSQGQTNTEAFF
>TRBJ2-3|TRBV12-3/TRBV12-4|.
CASSLIGAGGTDTQYF
>TRBJ2-7|TRBV6-5|.
CASSYLAGEQYF
>TRBJ1-1|TRBV25-1|.
CARSRQAHFKNTEAFF
>TRBJ2-1|TRBV3-1|.
CASSQDRVPSNEQFF
>TRBJ2-1|TRBV6-1|many
CASSEPSGRHDNEQFF
>TRBJ2-5|TRBV7-2|few
CASSSSGTQYF
>TRBJ2-7|TRBV7-2|many
CASSLAPWEQYF
>TRBJ2-4|TRBV5-1|many
CASSLGQGVPKNIQYF
>TRBJ2-2|TRBV12-3/TRBV12-4|few
CASRYPRDTFWPGELFF